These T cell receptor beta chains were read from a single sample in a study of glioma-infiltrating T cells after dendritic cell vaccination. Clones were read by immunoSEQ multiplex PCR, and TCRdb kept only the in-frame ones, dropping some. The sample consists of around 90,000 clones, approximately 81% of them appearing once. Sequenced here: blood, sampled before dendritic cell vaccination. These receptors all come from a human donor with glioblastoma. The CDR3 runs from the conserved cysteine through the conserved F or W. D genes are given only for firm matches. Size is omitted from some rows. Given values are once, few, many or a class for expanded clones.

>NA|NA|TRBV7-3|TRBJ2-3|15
CASSQRAGTKDTQYF
TGTGCCAGCAGCCAACGAGCGGGGACAAAAGATACGCAGTATTTT
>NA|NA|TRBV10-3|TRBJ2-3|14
CASALGGPTDTQYF
TGTGCCAGCGCTTTGGGGGGACCCACAGATACGCAGTATTTT
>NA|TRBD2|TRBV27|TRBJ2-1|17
CASSLSNLAGPLNEQFF
TGTGCCAGCAGTTTATCGAATCTAGCGGGACCCCTCAATGAGCAGTTCTTC
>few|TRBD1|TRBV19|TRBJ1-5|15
CASSILQGASQPQHF
TGTGCCAGTAGTATACTTCAGGGGGCGAGTCAGCCCCAGCATTTT
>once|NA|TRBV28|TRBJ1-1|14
CASSLVDGEAEAFF
TGTGCCAGCAGTTTAGTTGACGGGGAAGCTGAAGCTTTCTTT
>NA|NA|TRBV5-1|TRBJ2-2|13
CASSFANTGELFF
TGCGCCAGCAGCTTCGCGAACACCGGGGAGCTGTTTTTT
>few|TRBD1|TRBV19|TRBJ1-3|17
CASSTQIFRDRGNTIYF
TGTGCCAGTAGTACCCAAATTTTCCGGGACAGGGGAAACACCATATATTTT
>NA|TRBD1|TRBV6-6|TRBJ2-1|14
CASSLQGGRNEQFF
TGTGCCAGCAGTTTACAGGGGGGACGGAATGAGCAGTTCTTC
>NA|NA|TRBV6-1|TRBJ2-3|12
CASSELADTQYF
TGTGCCAGCAGTGAATTAGCAGATACGCAGTATTTT
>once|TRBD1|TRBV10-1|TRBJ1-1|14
CASSEGYDRDEAFF
TGCGCCAGCAGTGAGGGGTACGACAGGGATGAAGCTTTCTTT
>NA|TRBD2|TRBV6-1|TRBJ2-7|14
CASSAGGGSYEQYF
TGTGCCAGCAGTGCGGGAGGAGGCTCCTACGAGCAGTACTTC
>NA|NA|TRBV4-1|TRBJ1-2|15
CASSQDPTANYGYTF
TGCGCCAGCAGCCAAGACCCGACTGCTAACTATGGCTACACCTTC
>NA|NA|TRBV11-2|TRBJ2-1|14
CASSFRFMDIEQFF
TGTGCCAGCAGCTTCCGGTTTATGGACATTGAGCAGTTCTTC
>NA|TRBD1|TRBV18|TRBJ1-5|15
CASSPERDRVWPQHF
TGTGCCAGCTCACCGGAGAGGGACAGGGTTTGGCCCCAGCATTTT
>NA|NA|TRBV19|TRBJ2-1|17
CASSIGVAGNSYNEQFF
TGTGCCAGTAGTATAGGGGTCGCAGGGAACTCCTACAATGAGCAGTTCTTC
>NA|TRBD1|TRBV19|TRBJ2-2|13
CASSATGNGELFF
TGTGCCAGTAGCGCGACAGGGAACGGGGAGCTGTTTTTT
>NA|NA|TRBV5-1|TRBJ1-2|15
CASSLEQAGAFGYTF
TGCGCCAGCAGCTTGGAGCAGGCGGGGGCCTTTGGCTACACCTTC
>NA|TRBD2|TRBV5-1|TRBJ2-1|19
CASSLAGLAGGSTYNEQFF
TGCGCCAGCAGCTTGGCGGGACTAGCGGGAGGGTCTACCTACAATGAGCAGTTCTTC
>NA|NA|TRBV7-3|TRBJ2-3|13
CASSLSGTDTQYF
TGTGCCAGCAGCTTATCAGGCACAGATACGCAGTATTTT
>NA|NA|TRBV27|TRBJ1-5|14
CASSNSGIGQPQHF
TGTGCCAGCAGCAACTCAGGGATTGGTCAGCCCCAGCATTTT
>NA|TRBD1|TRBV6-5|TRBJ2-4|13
CASSYEDRGHWYF
TGTGCCAGCAGTTACGAGGACAGGGGGCATTGGTACTTC
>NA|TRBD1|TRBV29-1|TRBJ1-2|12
CSVATGENGYTF
TGCAGCGTCGCGACAGGGGAGAATGGCTACACCTTC
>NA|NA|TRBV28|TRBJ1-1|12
CASGEVDTEAFF
TGTGCCAGCGGCGAGGTCGACACTGAAGCTTTCTTT
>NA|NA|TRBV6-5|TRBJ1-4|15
CASSYTTWTNEKLFF
TGTGCCAGCAGTTACACGACTTGGACTAATGAAAAACTGTTTTTT
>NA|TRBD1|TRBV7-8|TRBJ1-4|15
CASSLSGTVNEKLFF
TGTGCCAGCAGCTTATCCGGGACAGTCAATGAAAAACTGTTTTTT
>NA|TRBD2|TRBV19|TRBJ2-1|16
CASSISGTSSNNEQFF
TGTGCCAGTAGTATATCCGGGACTAGCAGCAACAATGAGCAGTTCTTC
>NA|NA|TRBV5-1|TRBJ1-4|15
CASSWGGSTNEKLFF
TGCGCCAGCAGCTGGGGGGGGTCAACTAATGAAAAACTGTTTTTT
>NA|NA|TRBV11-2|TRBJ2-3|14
CASSLGGAGDTQYF
TGTGCCAGCAGCTTAGGCGGGGCTGGGGATACGCAGTATTTT
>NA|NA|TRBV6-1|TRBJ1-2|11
CASSPLYGYTF
TGTGCCAGCTCCCCCCTCTATGGCTACACCTTC
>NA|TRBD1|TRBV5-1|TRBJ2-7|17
CASSPRGIGQGTYEQYF
TGCGCCAGCAGCCCACGAGGTATAGGACAGGGAACCTACGAGCAGTACTTC
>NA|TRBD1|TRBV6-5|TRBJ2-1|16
CASSYEGTGGGNEQFF
TGTGCCAGCAGTTACGAGGGGACAGGGGGAGGGAATGAGCAGTTCTTC
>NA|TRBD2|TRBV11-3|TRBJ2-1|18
CASSLSLAGVVFHNEQFF
TGTGCCAGCAGCTTATCACTAGCGGGGGTTGTCTTTCACAATGAGCAGTTCTTC
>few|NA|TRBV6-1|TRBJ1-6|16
CASSERRGSYNSPLHF
TGTGCCAGCAGTGAACGTAGGGGTTCCTATAATTCACCCCTCCACTTT
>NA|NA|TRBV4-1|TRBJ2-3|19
CASSQSHFTGHLFSDTQYF
TGCGCCAGCAGCCAATCACACTTTACGGGACATTTGTTTTCAGATACGCAGTATTTT